The count of the clone carrying this T cell receptor (beta chain) is one. The CDR3 has 14 residues. The germline CDR1 and CDR2 sequences are SGHRS and YFSETQ. Trimming left V 6 bases short and J 6 bases short, with 15 bases between. The source of the sample is a study of sequential checkpoint blockade in melanoma. Study-level information: After nivolumab or ipilimumab alone, around 24 patients had week-13 rebiopsies.

Noted treatment: randomized to nivolumab then ipilimumab (arm A) or the reverse (arm B). TCRdb keeps only in-frame clones here, not all; method: immunoSEQ multiplex PCR. Found here are about 7,900 clones, 23% of them singletons; the top ten hold over 4.5%. Sequenced here: tumor tissue (inferred from file names), sampled from a patient given nivolumab and ipilimumab in sequence. The V call is TRBV5-1, the J call TRBJ2-2; no firm D call. This TCR came from a human donor with melanoma. CDR3 sequence reads: CASTKEPRSGELFF. The CDR3 nucleotides are TGCGCCAGCACGAAGGAACCGAGGTCCGGGGAGCTGTTTTTT.